Shown below are 25 T cell receptor beta chains from a single sample sequenced in a study of CD8 T cells in ankylosing spondylitis (dated by TCRdb to about 2017). The library was prepared using 5' RACE. The reads were generated on an Illumina HiSeq 2500. TCRdb reprocessing: public reads trimmed at Q25 with fastp, clones called with MiXCR, in-frame beta chains kept. CDR3 protein duplicates are merged, each entry listing the most common genes and DNA. The sample table holds a few hundred thousand distinct CDR3 sequences, of which 20% were seen once. 7.5% to 9.5% of the sample comes from the top ten. Source material: blood, either unsorted or a sorted T cell fraction (not recorded which). The receptors here all came from a male donor with ankylosing spondylitis or in good health (not recorded which).

Comments on this clonotype: Given a much more abundant clone one base away, this may be a read error. Without the conserved terminal phenylalanine or tryptophan, this CDR3 likely stems from a read error. The V and J genes are TRBV29-1 and TRBJ2-1; D possibly corresponds to TRBD1 (5 bases). V was shortened by 3 bases and J by 3 bases, with 9 bases between the two germline ends. The CDR3 has 13 amino acids. From germline, CDR1 is SQVTM and CDR2 ANQGSEA. DNA of the CDR3: TGCAGCGTTGAGGTCAGGGTCTACAATGAGCAGTTCCTC. This translates into CSVEVRVYNEQFL.

This clonotype has more than one count but fewer than ten. This sequence joins TRBV5-1 and TRBJ1-4; D remains unclear. This CDR3 is built from 15 residues. The V end lost 0 bases, the J end lost 0 bases, and 6 bases lay between the germline ends. Looked up from germline, CDR1 is SGHRS and CDR2 is YFSETQ. The CDR3: CASSLGPTTNEKLFF. The DNA for the CDR3 is TGCGCCAGCAGCTTGGGGCCGACAACTAATGAAAAACTGTTTTTT.

Only a few counts were recorded for this clonotype. The rearrangement uses TRBV20-1 and TRBJ1-6; 10 positions match TRBD1. The CDR3 length is 14 residues. Trimming at V came to 6 bases and at J to 7 bases, leaving 6 bases not matched to a gene. Germline V gene data show CDR1 as DFQATT and CDR2 as SNEGSKA (reference sequence). CDR3 loop: CSAQTGGVNSPLHF. CDR3 in DNA: TGCAGTGCCCAGACAGGGGGCGTGAATTCACCCCTCCACTTT.

This clonotype was seen at least ten times. The rearrangement links TRBV20-1 to TRBJ1-1; D is uncertain. The CDR3 is 12 residues long. The germline gives CDR1 DFQATT, CDR2 SNEGSKA (reference sequence). V lost 0 bases and J lost 3, with 5 bases in between. CDR3 amino acids: CSARDQDTEAFF. CDR3 sequence (DNA): TGCAGTGCTAGAGATCAAGACACTGAAGCTTTCTTT.

The rearrangement uses TRBV12-3 or TRBV12-4 and TRBJ1-1, with D perhaps matching TRBD1 (6 bases). The CDR3 loop spans 15 amino acids. V gave up 5 bases and J gave up 5 bases, with 18 bases separating them. CDR3 residues: CASSPNYREGTEAFF. The DNA for the CDR3 is TGTGCCAGCAGTCCCAACTACAGGGAGGGGACTGAAGCTTTCTTT.

The CDR3 DNA reads as TGCGCCAGCAGCTGGGGACAGGCCACCGGGGAGCTGTTTTTT. Protein sequence: CASSWGQATGELFF. The chain employs TRBV5-1 and TRBJ2-2; 8 nucleotides agree with TRBD1. With V trimmed by 3 bases and J by 4 bases, 2 bases remained unmatched. Germline CDR1 and CDR2: SGHRS and YFSETQ. The CDR3 contains 14 residues.

In this sample, this clonotype turned up a few times. The chain combines TRBV14 with TRBJ2-3; no firm D call. This CDR3 contains 13 residues. Germline lookup yields CDR1 SGHDN and CDR2 FVKESK. The V gene lost 4 bases and the J gene lost 10 bases, with 15 bases spanning the gap. The CDR3 spells CASSPDSFVAQYF. The CDR3, as DNA: TGTGCCAGCAGCCCAGACTCCTTTGTGGCGCAGTATTTT. The full variable domain, with the rest looked up from reference TRBV14 and TRBJ2-3, is EAGVTQFPSHSVIEKGQTVTLRCDPISGHDNLYWYRRVMGKEIKFLLHFVKESKQDESGMPNNRFLAERTGGTYSTLKVQPAELEDSGVYFCASSPDSFVAQYFGPGTRLTVL.

The sample holds a few counts of this clonotype. This chain links TRBV6-1 with TRBJ1-2; D gene ambiguous. The CDR3 is 13 amino acids. Per germline, CDR1 MNHNS and CDR2 SASEGT. Trimming stripped 6 bases from V and 4 bases from J, with 12 bases between. The CDR3 here is CASRAGRTYGYTF. The CDR3 DNA is TGTGCCAGCAGGGCGGGCAGGACCTATGGCTACACCTTC.

V is TRBV19 and J is TRBJ1-5; D is possibly TRBD1 (5 bases). The CDR3 is 14 amino acids. The V end was cut by 4 bases, the J end by 5 bases, with 12 bases between. Germline V gene sequence: CDR1 LNHDA, CDR2 SQIVND (reference sequence). In DNA, the CDR3 is TGTGCCAGTAGTACACAGGTTGAGTATCAGCCCCAGCATTTT. It specifies CASSTQVEYQPQHF.

This clonotype was detected a few times. The chain is built from TRBV7-8 and TRBJ2-3; no firm D call. With 1 base removed from V and 5 bases from J, the gap between germline ends came to 13 bases. CDR1 is SGHVS, CDR2 FQNEAQ, per germline. The CDR3 covers 15 residues. CDR3 nucleotides: TGTGCCAGCAGCTTAGATGAGCCCCCTCAAGATACGCAGTATTTT. Translated: CASSLDEPPQDTQYF. Filled out from reference TRBV7-8 and TRBJ2-3, the complete variable domain reads GAGVSQSPRYKVAKRGQDVALRCDPISGHVSLFWYQQALGQGPEFLTYFQNEAQLDKSGLPSDRFFAERPEGSVSTLKIQRTQQEDSAVYLCASSLDEPPQDTQYFGPGTRLTVL.

This clonotype was seen a handful of times. This chain uses TRBV7-2 with TRBJ1-1; weak D call: TRBD1 (5 bases). The V gene's germline CDR1 is SGHTA and CDR2 FQGNSA. Trimming shortened V by 5 bases and J by 2 bases, and 12 bases separated the two germline ends. The CDR3 is made up of 14 amino acids. The CDR3 is CASSRDSYNTEAFF. The CDR3 DNA sequence: TGTGCCAGCAGCCGAGACAGCTACAACACTGAAGCTTTCTTT.

This clonotype has a handful of counts. Given a much more abundant clone one base away, this may be a read error. CDR3 in amino acids: CSASLDNEQFF. In DNA form, the CDR3 reads TGCAGTGCTAGTCTAGACAATGAGCAGTTCTTC. This rearrangement joins TRBV20-1 to TRBJ2-1; unclear D gene. The V end lost 3 bases, the J end lost 5 bases, and 5 bases lay between the germline ends. CDR3 length equals 11 residues. Germline lookup yields CDR1 DFQATT and CDR2 SNEGSKA (reference sequence).

V gene TRBV28 combines with J gene TRBJ2-7; D perhaps matches TRBD2 (5 bases). Trimming took off 2 bases at V and 7 bases at J, with 12 bases between the two ends. This CDR3 is 13 amino acids long. Looked up from germline, CDR1 is MDHEN and CDR2 is SYDVKM. The CDR3 is CASSLPARGEQYV. The CDR3 nucleotides read TGTGCCAGCAGTTTACCCGCCCGGGGAGAGCAGTACGTC.

This clonotype was observed at least ten times. The V and J genes are TRBV9 and TRBJ1-6, with 8 bases fitting TRBD1. Germline trimming cut 0 bases from V and 4 bases from J; bases unmatched to any gene: 3. The CDR3 runs to 16 residues. Looked up from germline, CDR1 is SGDLS and CDR2 is YYNGEE. This CDR3 reads CASSVAGDRYNSPLHF. The CDR3, as DNA: TGTGCCAGCAGCGTAGCCGGGGACAGGTATAATTCACCCCTCCACTTT.

This clonotype appeared a few times. The V gene is TRBV3-1, the J gene TRBJ2-3; 11 nucleotides agree with TRBD2. V shed 3 bases, J shed 4 bases, and the junction held 3 bases outside the gene matches. This CDR3 spans 15 amino acids. CDR1 is LGHDT and CDR2 is YNNKEL in the germline V gene (reference sequence). The DNA of the CDR3 is TGTGCCAGCAGCCACTTAGCGGGAGGGGCAGATACGCAGTATTTT. Its translation: CASSHLAGGADTQYF.

This clonotype has just a few counts. The chain links TRBV12-3 or TRBV12-4 to TRBJ1-2; 8 nucleotides align to TRBD1. CDR3 length equals 13 residues. The V segment lost 6 bases and the J segment 8 bases; nucleotides outside the gene matches: 8. CDR3 coding DNA: TGTGCCAGCAGGTCACAGGGGGAAGGGGGCTACACCTTC. Residues: CASRSQGEGGYTF.

The chain recombines TRBV12-3 or TRBV12-4 with TRBJ2-1; TRBD1 agrees at 8 bases. The ends lost 5 bases at V and 14 bases at J; junction bases unmatched: 14. The CDR3 covers 14 residues. Here the CDR3 reads CASSPTGTGFIKFF. For the CDR3, the DNA is TGTGCCAGCAGTCCTACCGGGACAGGTTTCATAAAGTTCTTC.

The chain joins TRBV28 to TRBJ2-1, with D maybe TRBD2 (5 bases). The CDR3 runs 14 residues. Germline assignment: CDR1 MDHEN and CDR2 SYDVKM. Trimming stripped 7 bases from V and 0 bases from J, with 10 bases between. The CDR3 region has the DNA TGTGCCAGCAACGACCGGGACTCCTACAATGAGCAGTTCTTC. Translating gives CASNDRDSYNEQFF.

The chain is built from TRBV18 and TRBJ2-3; D gene unclear. CDR3 size: 13 residues. Germline CDR1 reads KGHSH; CDR2 reads LQKENI. Trimming left V 1 base short and J 4 bases short, with 6 bases between. The DNA of the CDR3 is TGTGCCAGCTCACCACGTGAAGCAGATACGCAGTATTTT. It yields the protein CASSPREADTQYF. Full variable domain (outside the CDR3, taken from reference TRBV18 and TRBJ2-3): NAGVMQNPRHLVRRRGQEARLRCSPMKGHSHVYWYRQLPEEGLKFMVYLQKENIIDESGMPKERFSAEFPKEGPSILRIQQVVRGDSAAYFCASSPREADTQYFGPGTRLTVL.

CDR3 region: CASSSPGTGGMNEQYV. The CDR3 region has the DNA TGTGCCAGCAGTTCCCCGGGGACAGGGGGGATGAACGAGCAGTACGTC. V usage is TRBV6-2 or TRBV6-3 and J usage is TRBJ2-7; 11 bases agree with TRBD1. Germline assignment: CDR1 MNHEY and CDR2 SVGEGT. The V segment lost 4 bases and the J segment 5 bases; nucleotides outside the gene matches: 10. The CDR3 totals 16 residues.

This chain links TRBV12-3 or TRBV12-4 with TRBJ2-5; D is unclear. The CDR3 covers 12 residues. Trimming took off 2 bases at V and 4 bases at J, with 5 bases between the two ends. The DNA for the CDR3 is TGTGCCAGCAGTTTAAGGCCAGAGACCCAGTACTTC. Its protein is CASSLRPETQYF.

CDR3 DNA sequence: TGCGCCAGCAGCCAAGATGGGGGAGGGCCGGCAGATACGCAGTATTTT. It yields the protein CASSQDGGGPADTQYF. The rearrangement joins TRBV4-1 to TRBJ2-3, with 7 bases matching TRBD2. The CDR3 covers 16 residues. Unmatched junction bases numbered 7, after V lost 0 bases and J lost 4 bases. CDR1 MGHRA and CDR2 YSYEKL come from the germline V gene.

This chain joins TRBV6-6 and TRBJ2-5; D possibly matches TRBD1 or TRBD2 (5 bases each). Trimming shortened V by 0 bases and J by 4 bases, and 6 bases separated the two germline ends. The CDR3 is 13 residues long. Germline CDR1 is MNHNY and CDR2 is SVGAGI (reference sequence). The CDR3 here is CASSYSRGETQYF. The CDR3 bases are TGTGCCAGCAGTTACTCGAGGGGAGAGACCCAGTACTTC.

This clonotype has ten or more counts. The chain is built from TRBV29-1 and TRBJ2-3; D gene uncertain. The CDR3 runs to 11 residues. V was trimmed by 6 bases and J by 10 bases, leaving 14 bases between them. Germline CDR1 is SQVTM and CDR2 is ANQGSEA. The CDR3 reads CSVETEVAQYF. Here the CDR3 DNA reads TGCAGCGTAGAAACTGAGGTCGCGCAGTATTTT.

The chain links TRBV5-1 to TRBJ2-3, with 13 positions matching TRBD2. Trimming took 4 bases from V and 2 from J; bases not matched to a gene: 4. The CDR3 covers 16 residues. Per germline, CDR1 SGHRS and CDR2 YFSETQ. CDR3 region: CASSTGLAGDTDTQYF. CDR3 bases: TGCGCCAGCAGCACCGGACTAGCGGGGGACACAGATACGCAGTATTTT.